This T cell receptor (beta chain) was observed in a study of shared clonotypes between healthy human individuals. Profiling relied on immunoSEQ multiplex PCR, and the TCRdb table lists in-frame clones only, not all of them. The data show fewer than 500,000 clones, with almost 80% seen just once and approximately 13% held by the top ten. The junction had 6 bases not matched to a gene; V was cut back by 4 bases and J by 9 bases. CDR1 is SGHAT, CDR2 FQNNGV, per germline. The CDR3 length is 13 residues. Sequences were obtained from PBMCs. V is TRBV11-2 and J is TRBJ2-1; 7 nucleotides line up with TRBD1. The clonotype comes from a woman between 35 and 50 years old in good health. Some clones in this sample may be carry-over from other donors' samples. CDR3 in amino acids: CASSSDRVAEQFF. CDR3 in DNA: TGTGCCAGCAGCTCAGACAGGGTTGCTGAGCAGTTCTTC.